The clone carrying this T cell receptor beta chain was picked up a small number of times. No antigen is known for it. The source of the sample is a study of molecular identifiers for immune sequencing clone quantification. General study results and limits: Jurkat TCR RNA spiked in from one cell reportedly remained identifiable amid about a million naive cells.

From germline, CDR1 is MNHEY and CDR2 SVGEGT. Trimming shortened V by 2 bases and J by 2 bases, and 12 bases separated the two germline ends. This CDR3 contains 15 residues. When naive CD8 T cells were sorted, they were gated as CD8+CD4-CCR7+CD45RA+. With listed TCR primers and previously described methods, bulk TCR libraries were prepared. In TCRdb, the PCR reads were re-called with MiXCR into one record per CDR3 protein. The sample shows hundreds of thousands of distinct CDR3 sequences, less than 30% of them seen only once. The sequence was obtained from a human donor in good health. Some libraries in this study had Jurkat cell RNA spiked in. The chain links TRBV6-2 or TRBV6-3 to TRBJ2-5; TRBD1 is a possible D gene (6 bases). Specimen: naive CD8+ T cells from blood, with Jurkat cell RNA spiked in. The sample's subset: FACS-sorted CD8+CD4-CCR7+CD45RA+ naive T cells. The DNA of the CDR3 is TGTGCCAGCAGTTACATTGGGACACCTCAAGAGACCCAGTACTTC. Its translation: CASSYIGTPQETQYF.